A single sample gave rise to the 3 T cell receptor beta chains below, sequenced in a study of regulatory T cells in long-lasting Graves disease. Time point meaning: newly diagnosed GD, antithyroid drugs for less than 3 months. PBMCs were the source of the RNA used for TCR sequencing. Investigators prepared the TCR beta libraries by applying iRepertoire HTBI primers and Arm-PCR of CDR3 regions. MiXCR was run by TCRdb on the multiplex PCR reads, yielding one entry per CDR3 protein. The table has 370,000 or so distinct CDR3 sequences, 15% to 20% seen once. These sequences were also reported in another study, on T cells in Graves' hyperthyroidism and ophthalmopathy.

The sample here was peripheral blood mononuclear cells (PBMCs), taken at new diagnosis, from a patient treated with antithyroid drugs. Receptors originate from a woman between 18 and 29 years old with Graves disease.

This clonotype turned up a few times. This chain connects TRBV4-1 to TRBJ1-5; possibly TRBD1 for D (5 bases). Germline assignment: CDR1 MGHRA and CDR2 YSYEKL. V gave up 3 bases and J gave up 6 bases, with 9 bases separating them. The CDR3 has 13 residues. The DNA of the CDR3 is TGCGCCAGCAGCCACAGGGACGGTCAGCCCCAGCATTTT. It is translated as CASSHRDGQPQHF.

In DNA form, the CDR3 reads TGCGCCAGCAGCCAACCAATGCAAAGGACAGGGTTGAGGGAAAAACTGTTTTTT. Protein sequence: CASSQPMQRTGLREKLFF. The chain carries TRBV4-1 and TRBJ1-4, with 8 bases aligning to TRBD1. Per the germline V gene, CDR1 is MGHRA and CDR2 is YSYEKL. The CDR3 runs 18 residues. Trimming took 2 bases from V and 8 from J; bases not matched to a gene: 16.

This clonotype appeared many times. In DNA form, the CDR3 reads TGTGCCAGCAGTTCCCCCCGGACACTTGGGACTACCCACAGCACAGATACGCAGTATTTT. The encoded protein is CASSSPRTLGTTHSTDTQYF. V gene TRBV28 combines with J gene TRBJ2-3; 7 bases are shared with TRBD2. This CDR3 has 20 residues. V shed 4 bases and J 0 bases; nucleotides not matched to a gene: 19. The germline CDR1 and CDR2 sequences are MDHEN and SYDVKM.